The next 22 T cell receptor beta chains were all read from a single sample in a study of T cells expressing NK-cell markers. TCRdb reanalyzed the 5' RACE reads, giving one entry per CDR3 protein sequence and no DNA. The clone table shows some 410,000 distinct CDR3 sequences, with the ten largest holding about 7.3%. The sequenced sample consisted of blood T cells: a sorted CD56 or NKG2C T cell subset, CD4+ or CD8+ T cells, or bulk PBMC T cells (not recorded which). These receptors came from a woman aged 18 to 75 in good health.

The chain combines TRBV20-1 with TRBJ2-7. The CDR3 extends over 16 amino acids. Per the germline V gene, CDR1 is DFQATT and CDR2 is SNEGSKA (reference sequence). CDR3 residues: CSARRRPERAVYEQYF.

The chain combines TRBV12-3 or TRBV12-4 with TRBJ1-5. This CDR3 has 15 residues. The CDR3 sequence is CASTRAEYSNQPQHF.

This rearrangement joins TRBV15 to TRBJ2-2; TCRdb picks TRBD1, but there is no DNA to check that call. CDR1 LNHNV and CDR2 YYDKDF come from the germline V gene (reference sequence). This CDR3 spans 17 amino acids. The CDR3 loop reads CATSRRWGGRGAGELFF.

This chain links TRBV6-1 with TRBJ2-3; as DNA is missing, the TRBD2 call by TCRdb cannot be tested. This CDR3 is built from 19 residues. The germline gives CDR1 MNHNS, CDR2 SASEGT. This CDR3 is CASSPPGTSMGVLGDTQYF.

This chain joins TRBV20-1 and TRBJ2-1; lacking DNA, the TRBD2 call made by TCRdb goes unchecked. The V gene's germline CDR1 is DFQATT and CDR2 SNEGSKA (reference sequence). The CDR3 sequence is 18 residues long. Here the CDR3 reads CSAPEPSGGYSIYNEQFF.

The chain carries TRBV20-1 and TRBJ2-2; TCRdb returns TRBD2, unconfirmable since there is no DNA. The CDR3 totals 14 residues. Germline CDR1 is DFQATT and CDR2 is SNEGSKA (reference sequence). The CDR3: CSSTSGVNTGELFF.

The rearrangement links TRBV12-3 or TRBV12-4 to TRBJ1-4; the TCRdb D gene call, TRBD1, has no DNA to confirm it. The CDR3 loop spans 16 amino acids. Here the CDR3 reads CASSGRQGGPNEKLFF.

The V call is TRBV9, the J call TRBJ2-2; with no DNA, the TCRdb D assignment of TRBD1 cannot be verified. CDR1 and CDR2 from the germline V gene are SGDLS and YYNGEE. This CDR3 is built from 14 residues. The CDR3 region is CASSVVGATGELFF.

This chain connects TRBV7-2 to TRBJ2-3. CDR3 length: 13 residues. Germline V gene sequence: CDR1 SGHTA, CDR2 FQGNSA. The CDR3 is CASSLSYTDTQYF.

CDR3: CASSLSLTGGNSPLHF. The chain is built from TRBV27 and TRBJ1-6; TCRdb returns TRBD1, unconfirmable since there is no DNA. The CDR3 is 16 residues long. Per the germline V gene, CDR1 is MNHEY and CDR2 is SMNVEV (reference sequence).

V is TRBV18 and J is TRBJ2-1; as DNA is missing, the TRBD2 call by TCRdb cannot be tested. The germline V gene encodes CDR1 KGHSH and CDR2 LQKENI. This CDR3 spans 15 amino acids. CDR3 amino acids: CASSRTSGRVNEQFF.

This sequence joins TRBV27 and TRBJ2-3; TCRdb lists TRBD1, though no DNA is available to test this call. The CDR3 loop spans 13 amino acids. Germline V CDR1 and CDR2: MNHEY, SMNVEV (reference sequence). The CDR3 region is CASSLSSGDTQYF.

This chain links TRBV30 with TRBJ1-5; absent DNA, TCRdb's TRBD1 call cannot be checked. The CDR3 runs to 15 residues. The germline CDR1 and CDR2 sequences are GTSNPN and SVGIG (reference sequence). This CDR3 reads CAWSGDRHLNQPQHF.

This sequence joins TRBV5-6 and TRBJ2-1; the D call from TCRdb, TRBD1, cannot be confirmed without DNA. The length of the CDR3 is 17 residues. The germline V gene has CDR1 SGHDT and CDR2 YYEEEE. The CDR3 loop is CASSLGGGAMLRHEQFF.

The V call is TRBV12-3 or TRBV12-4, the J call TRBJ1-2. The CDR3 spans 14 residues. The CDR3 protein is CASSKFGRIYGYTF.

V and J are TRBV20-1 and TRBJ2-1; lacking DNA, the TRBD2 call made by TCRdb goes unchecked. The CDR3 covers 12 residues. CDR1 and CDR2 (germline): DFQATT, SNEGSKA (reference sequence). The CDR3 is CSATGGLNEQFF.

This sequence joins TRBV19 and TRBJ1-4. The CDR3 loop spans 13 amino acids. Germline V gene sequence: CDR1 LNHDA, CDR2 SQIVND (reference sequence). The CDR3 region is CASKVPYIGKLFF.

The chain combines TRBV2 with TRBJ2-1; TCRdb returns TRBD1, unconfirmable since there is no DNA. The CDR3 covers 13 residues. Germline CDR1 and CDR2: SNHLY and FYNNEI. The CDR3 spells CASREDRYNEQFF.

CDR3 sequence reads: CSAPPGAPNTGELFF. The rearrangement links TRBV20-1 to TRBJ2-2; TCRdb lists TRBD1, though no DNA is available to test this call. The CDR3 extends over 15 amino acids. Germline V lookup: CDR1 DFQATT, CDR2 SNEGSKA (reference sequence).

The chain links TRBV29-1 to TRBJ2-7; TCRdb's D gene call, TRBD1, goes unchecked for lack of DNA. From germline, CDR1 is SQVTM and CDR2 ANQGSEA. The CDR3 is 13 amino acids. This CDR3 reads CSVETSRAYEQYF.

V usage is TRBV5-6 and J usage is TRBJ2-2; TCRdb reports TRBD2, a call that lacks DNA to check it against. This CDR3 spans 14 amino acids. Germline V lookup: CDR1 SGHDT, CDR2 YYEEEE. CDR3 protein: CASSWTRNTGELFF.

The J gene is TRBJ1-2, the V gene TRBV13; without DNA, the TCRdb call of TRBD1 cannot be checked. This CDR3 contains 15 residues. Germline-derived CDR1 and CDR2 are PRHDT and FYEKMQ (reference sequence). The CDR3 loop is CASRSYRDIYYGYTF.